Listed here are 22 T cell receptor beta chains from one sample, sequenced in a study of T cell responses to AZD1222 COVID-19 vaccine. Profiled with immunoSEQ multiplex PCR; TCRdb holds only in-frame clones, not every one. This sample has tens of thousands of clones, with 80% to 90% found just once. Sequences were derived from peripheral blood, sampled 28 days after the second AZD1222 dose. Source of these receptors: an adult who received the AZD1222 COVID-19 vaccine.

This clone was observed a single time. This chain joins TRBV4-3 and TRBJ2-4, with D perhaps assigned TRBD1 or TRBD2 (6 bases each). The CDR3 contains 16 residues. Between the trimmed V and J ends, which lost 0 bases and 6 bases, there was a span of 15 bases. CDR1 LGHNA and CDR2 YSLEER come from the germline V gene. The CDR3 protein is CASSQDRGIGGNIQYF. The CDR3 nucleotides read TGCGCCAGCAGCCAAGATAGGGGGATCGGGGGAAACATTCAGTACTTC.

The chain has TRBV3-1 (or the pseudogene TRBV3-2) and TRBJ1-5; D gene ambiguous. The germline CDR1 and CDR2 sequences are LGHDT and YNNKEL (reference sequence). Trimming removed 4 bases at V and 3 bases at J, with 10 bases between. This CDR3 has 14 residues. Here the CDR3 reads CASSPTDPNQPQHF. The CDR3 DNA follows: TGTGCCAGCAGCCCGACGGATCCCAATCAGCCCCAGCATTTT.

The rearrangement joins TRBV30 to TRBJ1-2, with D perhaps TRBD1 (5 bases). This CDR3 is 14 amino acids long. V lost 3 bases to trimming and J lost 4 bases, with 15 bases between them. The germline V gene has CDR1 GTSNPN and CDR2 SVGIG (reference sequence). The CDR3 region has the DNA TGTGCCTGGAGGACCGGGACGGATTTCTATGGCTACACCTTC. This sequence encodes CAWRTGTDFYGYTF.

V and J are TRBV19 and TRBJ1-5; TRBD1 might be the D (5 bases). Germline loops: CDR1 LNHDA, CDR2 SQIVND (reference sequence). Trimming removed 7 bases from V and 8 bases from J, with 21 bases in between. This CDR3 is built from 15 residues. Written as DNA, the CDR3 is TGTGCCAGTACCCCCGTGGGCAACTCGGGGGAGCCCCAGCATTTT. It translates to CASTPVGNSGEPQHF.

In DNA, the CDR3 is TGTGCCAGCAGCCAAGACAGGGGGGAATATGGCTACACCTTC. This sequence encodes CASSQDRGEYGYTF. This chain uses TRBV14 with TRBJ1-2; 7 bases are shared with TRBD1. CDR1 SGHDN and CDR2 FVKESK come from the germline V gene. Trimming took 0 bases from V and 5 from J; bases not matched to a gene: 3. CDR3 size: 14 residues.

This sequence joins TRBV2 and TRBJ2-5; D gene unclear. The CDR3 totals 13 residues. V gave up 6 bases and J gave up 2 bases, with 10 bases separating them. In germline, CDR1 is SNHLY, CDR2 FYNNEI. CDR3 DNA sequence: TGTGCCAGCAGGAGCGACCTACAAGAGACCCAGTACTTC. It yields the protein CASRSDLQETQYF.

The gene calls are TRBV7-9 and TRBJ2-7, with D perhaps matching TRBD1 (6 bases). CDR3 length: 13 amino acids. Germline V gives CDR1 SEHNR, CDR2 FQNEAQ (reference sequence). Trimming stripped 5 bases from V and 2 bases from J, with 10 bases between. DNA of the CDR3: TGTGCCAGCAGCCGACAGGAGACCTACGAGCAGTACTTC. This translates into CASSRQETYEQYF.

The V call is TRBV28, the J call TRBJ1-4; D may be TRBD1 (5 bases). From germline, CDR1 is MDHEN and CDR2 SYDVKM. The CDR3 covers 13 residues. Trimming left V 3 bases short and J 8 bases short, with 10 bases between. The CDR3 is CASSFWAGEKLFF. The CDR3 DNA reads TGTGCCAGCAGTTTCTGGGCAGGGGAAAAACTGTTTTTT.

CDR3 in amino acids: CASRQTGFNGELFF. In DNA, the CDR3 is TGTGCCAGCAGACAGACAGGGTTTAACGGGGAGCTGTTTTTT. The chain joins TRBV7-3 to TRBJ2-2, with 7 bases identical to TRBD1. Germline loops: CDR1 SGHTA, CDR2 FQGTGA. Trimming took 6 bases from V and 7 from J; bases not matched to a gene: 8. There are 14 residues in the CDR3.

The chain couples TRBV18 to TRBJ1-1; possible D gene TRBD1, 6 bases. V lost 0 bases to trimming and J lost 4 bases, with 15 bases between them. Germline V CDR1 and CDR2: KGHSH, LQKENI. This CDR3 contains 16 residues. The CDR3 sequence: CASSPPTGGAVTEAFF. In DNA form, the CDR3 reads TGTGCCAGCTCACCACCGACTGGGGGGGCCGTCACTGAAGCTTTCTTT.

This chain uses TRBV6-6 with TRBJ1-5, with 7 bases matching TRBD1. Germline CDR1 reads MNHNY; CDR2 reads SVGAGI (reference sequence). The length of the CDR3 is 13 residues. J gave up 3 bases and V 9 bases, and 5 bases lay outside the gene matches. The CDR3 DNA reads TGTGCCAGTCGTGGGACAGACAATCAGCCCCAGCATTTT. Translated: CASRGTDNQPQHF.

This sequence joins TRBV6-1 and TRBJ1-3; possibly TRBD1 for D (6 bases). Trimming cost V 4 bases and J 3 bases, with 16 bases left between them. Germline CDR1 reads MNHNS; CDR2 reads SASEGT. CDR3 size: 16 residues. Here the CDR3 reads CASSGAGALDGNTIYF. The DNA of the CDR3 is TGTGCCAGCAGTGGAGCAGGGGCCCTCGATGGAAACACCATATATTTT.

The CDR3 sequence is CATKFGGLAHEQYF. For the CDR3, the DNA is TGTGCCACGAAATTTGGGGGACTAGCCCACGAGCAGTACTTC. The gene calls are TRBV15 and TRBJ2-7; 9 bases fit TRBD2. The CDR3 totals 14 residues. V was pared by 9 bases and J by 5 bases, with 11 bases of the junction left unmatched. Germline V gene lookup returns CDR1 LNHNV and CDR2 YYDKDF (reference sequence).

This chain connects TRBV7-3 to TRBJ2-3, with D unclear. V was clipped by 2 bases and J by 1 base, with 4 bases between them. CDR3 size: 13 residues. Germline values: CDR1 SGHTA, CDR2 FQGTGA. This CDR3 reads CASSLPGTDTQYF. The CDR3 bases are TGTGCCAGCAGCTTACCGGGCACAGATACGCAGTATTTT.

J is TRBJ2-6 and V is TRBV7-9; the D gene is possibly TRBD2 (5 bases). Between the trimmed V and J ends, which lost 2 bases and 0 bases, there was a span of 8 bases. This CDR3 has 16 residues. The germline V gene has CDR1 SEHNR and CDR2 FQNEAQ (reference sequence). The CDR3 reads CASSLSGSSGANVLTF. The CDR3 nucleotides read TGTGCCAGCAGCTTATCGGGGAGCTCTGGGGCCAACGTCCTGACTTTC.

This clone showed up just a few times. This chain's CDR3 is CASSPNTGFGEQFF. DNA of the CDR3: TGTGCCAGCAGCCCAAATACTGGATTCGGTGAGCAGTTCTTC. V gene TRBV11-3 combines with J gene TRBJ2-1; D uncertain. This CDR3 comprises 14 residues. V gave up 5 bases and J gave up 9 bases, with 17 bases separating them. Looked up from germline, CDR1 is SGHNT and CDR2 is YENEEA.

J is TRBJ2-1 and V is TRBV18; no reliable D call. The CDR3 spans 13 residues. V was pared by 2 bases and J by 8 bases, with 10 bases between. Germline CDR1 reads KGHSH; CDR2 reads LQKENI. In DNA, the CDR3 is TGTGCCAGCTCACCATCCCCTGGCGATGAGCAGTTCTTC. Its protein product is CASSPSPGDEQFF.

The gene calls are TRBV9 and TRBJ1-5; D is unresolved. CDR1 is SGDLS, CDR2 YYNGEE, per germline. V gave up 4 bases and J gave up 1 base, with 12 bases separating them. The CDR3 is 15 residues long. Written as DNA, the CDR3 is TGTGCCAGCAGCCCGAACGGGGAGAGCAATCAGCCCCAGCATTTT. It is translated as CASSPNGESNQPQHF. Using reference TRBV9 and TRBJ1-5 for the parts outside the CDR3, the full variable domain is DSGVTQTPKHLITATGQRVTLRCSPRSGDLSVYWYQQSLDQGLQFLIQYYNGEERAKGNILERFSAQQFPDLHSELNLSSLELGDSALYFCASSPNGESNQPQHFGDGTRLSIL.

The genes are TRBV7-3 and TRBJ2-1, with TRBD2 matching 7 bases. With V trimmed by 0 bases and J by 7 bases, 6 bases remained unmatched. From germline, CDR1 is SGHTA and CDR2 FQGTGA. This CDR3 region has 15 residues. CDR3 nucleotide sequence: TGTGCCAGCAGCTTAACGGGCGGGAGCGTAAATGAGCAGTTCTTC. Its protein product is CASSLTGGSVNEQFF. Filled out from reference TRBV7-3 and TRBJ2-1, the complete variable domain reads GAGVSQTPSNKVTEKGKYVELRCDPISGHTALYWYRQSLGQGPEFLIYFQGTGAADDSGLPNDRFFAVRPEGSVSTLKIQRTERGDSAVYLCASSLTGGSVNEQFFGPGTRLTVL.

The rearrangement links TRBV6-1 to TRBJ2-7; D unresolved. V lost 3 bases to trimming and J lost 2 bases, with 8 bases between them. Germline V gene data show CDR1 as MNHNS and CDR2 as SASEGT. CDR3 length equals 13 residues. This CDR3 reads CASSELLTYEQYF. For the CDR3, the DNA is TGTGCCAGCAGTGAGCTTCTCACCTACGAGCAGTACTTC.

V and J are TRBV28 and TRBJ1-2; no clear D. V was trimmed by 4 bases and J by 4 bases, leaving 7 bases between them. Germline V CDR1 and CDR2: MDHEN, SYDVKM. The CDR3 spans 12 residues. Here the CDR3 DNA reads TGTGCCAGCAGTTCGAGCCGCTATGGCTACACCTTC. Translating it yields CASSSSRYGYTF.

The chain joins TRBV5-1 to TRBJ1-1, with 8 bases aligning to TRBD1. The V gene's germline CDR1 is SGHRS and CDR2 YFSETQ. The CDR3 runs 18 residues. V lost 4 bases, J lost 4 bases, and 18 bases stayed unmatched. The CDR3 region is CASSRTGSGLLIPTEAFF. CDR3 bases: TGCGCCAGCAGCAGGACAGGGTCGGGCCTTTTGATACCCACTGAAGCTTTCTTT.